The rows below give T cell receptor beta chains drawn from one sample of a study of vaccination and CD4 T cells after COVID-19. TCRdb ran MiXCR on the PCR reads and lists one entry per CDR3 protein. Among 10,000 to 15,000 distinct CDR3 sequences listed, almost 65% were seen once. Their cognate antigens are unknown. The material sequenced was CD4+ T cells from blood, cultured in vitro. These receptors originate from a human donor who had recovered from COVID-19. Each CDR3 is given with its conserved first and last residue. The order of the fields is V gene, D gene, J gene, clone size, CDR3 DNA, CDR3 protein. A D gene is named only where the DNA matches it firmly. The size of a clone is reported for some rows only, either as once, few or many, or as a class for expanded clones.

>TRBV6-1|.|TRBJ1-1|.
TGTGCCAGCAGGCTAAGCACGAACACTGAAGCTTTCTTT
CASRLSTNTEAFF
>TRBV5-1|.|TRBJ2-7|.
TGCGCCAGCAGCTTGGCGCCTCAGGGGCCGAGCTCCTACGAGCAGTACTTC
CASSLAPQGPSSYEQYF
>TRBV19|.|TRBJ2-7|.
TGTGCCAGTGCCAGCCGGCACGGTTCCTACGAGCAGTACTTC
CASASRHGSYEQYF
>TRBV14|.|TRBJ1-1|few
TGTGCCAGCAGCCAAGTGGTAGGGGGGACTGAAGCTTTCTTT
CASSQVVGGTEAFF
>TRBV7-8|TRBD1|TRBJ1-2|.
TGTGCCAGCACCGGGACAGTATATGGCTACACCTTC
CASTGTVYGYTF
>TRBV6-2/TRBV6-3|.|TRBJ2-3|.
TGTGCCAGCAGTTACTCATCCACAGATACGCAGTATTTT
CASSYSSTDTQYF
>TRBV12-5|TRBD2|TRBJ2-7|.
TGTGCTAGTGGTCTCTCCGGGACTAGCGGTAGGGAGCAGTACTTC
CASGLSGTSGREQYF
>TRBV6-2/TRBV6-3|TRBD2|TRBJ2-1|once
TGTGCCAGCAGTTACCCCGGGGGGACTAGCGGGGACAATGAGCAGTTCTTC
CASSYPGGTSGDNEQFF
>TRBV6-5|.|TRBJ1-2|few
TGTGCCAGCAGTTCGGGCCCAGCCCCCTATGGCTACACCTTC
CASSSGPAPYGYTF
>TRBV6-1|TRBD1|TRBJ1-1|few
TGTGCCAGCAGCGTCCTAGGGGGACAGGGGAACACTAAAGCTTTCTTT
CASSVLGGQGNTKAFF
>TRBV27|TRBD2|TRBJ2-3|.
TGTGCCAGCAGTTTCGGACTAGCGCACACAGATACGCAGTATTTT
CASSFGLAHTDTQYF
>TRBV15|TRBD1|TRBJ1-2|.
TGTGCCACCAGCATAGGATACGGGACAGGCACTAACTATGGCTACACCTTC
CATSIGYGTGTNYGYTF
>TRBV27|TRBD1|TRBJ2-7|few
TGTGCCAGCAGAGGTCTTGGCACAGGGGGCTACGAGCAGTACTTC
CASRGLGTGGYEQYF
>TRBV7-9|TRBD2|TRBJ2-5|.
TGTGCCAGCAGCTTGCGGAGACTAGCGGGAGCGGAGACCCAGTACTTC
CASSLRRLAGAETQYF
>TRBV28|.|TRBJ2-2|.
TGTGCCAGCAGTCGTACAACGGGGGTCACCGGGGAGCTGTTTTTT
CASSRTTGVTGELFF
>TRBV6-5|.|TRBJ2-7|.
TGTGCCAGCAGTTACTCGACACCTTCCTACGAGCAGTACTTC
CASSYSTPSYEQYF
>TRBV10-1|.|TRBJ2-7|.
TGCGCCAGCAGACACGGATGGGGGCGAAACGAGCAGTACTTC
CASRHGWGRNEQYF
>TRBV5-4|.|TRBJ2-7|.
TGTGCCAGCAGCCCCCTTCGAGGGTCCTACGAGCAGTACTTC
CASSPLRGSYEQYF
>TRBV7-2|.|TRBJ1-3|.
TGTGCCAGCAGCTCCCGGGGGGGCAACCGAGCCCGACACACCATATATTTT
CASSSRGGNRARHTIYF
>TRBV20-1|TRBD2|TRBJ2-1|once
TGCAGTGCTAGAGCCGGACTAGCGGGGCTCAATGAGCAGTTCTTC
CSARAGLAGLNEQFF
>TRBV12-3/TRBV12-4|.|TRBJ1-5|.
TGTGCCAGCAGTTTAGGAGAAGGGCAGCCCCAGCATTTT
CASSLGEGQPQHF
>TRBV10-3|TRBD1|TRBJ2-7|once
TGTGCCATCAGTGATGGGACAGGGCTCCACGAGCAGTACTTC
CAISDGTGLHEQYF
>TRBV9|.|TRBJ1-2|.
TGTGCCAGCAGCGTAGAGGGTTATGGCTACACCTTC
CASSVEGYGYTF
>TRBV20-1|.|TRBJ1-5|.
TGCAGTGCTAGACGCTTTCCCAATCAGCCCCAGCATTTT
CSARRFPNQPQHF
>TRBV5-4|.|TRBJ1-2|once
TGTGCCAGCCGGCGGTTAACGGCTGGGGGCTACACCTTC
CASRRLTAGGYTF
>TRBV7-2|.|TRBJ1-3|.
TGTGCCAGCAGCCTGACGGGGGTAGACACCATATATTTT
CASSLTGVDTIYF
>TRBV20-1|.|TRBJ1-2|medium-sized
TGCAGTGCTTCTGCGCCTGGGGTAGACTATGGCTACACCTTC
CSASAPGVDYGYTF
>TRBV24-1|TRBD1|TRBJ2-1|.
TGTGCCACCAGTGACCCCGGGACAGGGGTCAATGAGCAGTTCTTC
CATSDPGTGVNEQFF
>TRBV7-2|.|TRBJ2-7|.
TGTGCCAGCAGCGAATATCGTGAGCAGTACTTC
CASSEYREQYF
>TRBV19|TRBD1|TRBJ1-2|.
TGTGCCAGTAGTACCTTAGACAGGGGGCTACGACATGGCTACACCTTC
CASSTLDRGLRHGYTF
>TRBV25-1|.|TRBJ2-5|.
TGTGCCAGCAGTGACTCTGGGGTCCCAGAGACCCAGTACTTC
CASSDSGVPETQYF
>TRBV7-2|TRBD1|TRBJ2-7|few
TGTGCCAGCAGCTACAGGACAGGAGCCTACGAGCAGTACTTC
CASSYRTGAYEQYF
>TRBV11-2|.|TRBJ1-2|.
TGTGCCAGCAGCTTAGACGCGGACGGCAGTGGCTACACCTTC
CASSLDADGSGYTF
>TRBV18|TRBD1|TRBJ1-6|.
TGTGCCAGCTCACCCCAGGGGGATTCACCCCTCCACTTT
CASSPQGDSPLHF
>TRBV11-2|TRBD1|TRBJ2-7|.
TGTGCCAGCAGCTCCCTCAGGGGGACGGTCCCCTACGAGCAGTACTTC
CASSSLRGTVPYEQYF
>TRBV7-8|.|TRBJ2-7|.
TGTGCCAGCAGCTTAGTTAACGAGCAGTACTTC
CASSLVNEQYF
>TRBV10-3|.|TRBJ1-1|.
TGTGCCATCAGTGAGGAGTGGGCACAGCGGACTGAAGCTTTCTTT
CAISEEWAQRTEAFF
>TRBV12-5|.|TRBJ2-7|.
TGTGCTAGTGGAGCAACAGGTTGGATGTCCTACGAGCAGTACTTC
CASGATGWMSYEQYF
>TRBV7-8|.|TRBJ2-1|.
TGTGCCAGCAGCTTAGGGACAGACAATGAGCAGTTCTTC
CASSLGTDNEQFF
>TRBV7-2|.|TRBJ1-4|.
TGTGCCAGCAGCTTTTCAGGGGTGGGAGAAAAACTGTTTTTT
CASSFSGVGEKLFF
>TRBV7-2|TRBD1|TRBJ2-3|.
TGTGCCAGCAGCGTACAGGGGAGTACGCAGTATTTT
CASSVQGSTQYF
>TRBV20-1|.|TRBJ1-1|.
TGCAGTGCTAGAACAGGGACTGAAGCTTTCTTT
CSARTGTEAFF
>TRBV7-2|.|TRBJ2-6|.
TGTGCCAGCAGCTGGGGGACTGGGGCCAACGTCCTGACTTTC
CASSWGTGANVLTF
>TRBV4-1|.|TRBJ1-5|.
TGCGCCAGCAGCCAAGGTTGGGCCAGGGGACCTCAGCCCCAGCATTTT
CASSQGWARGPQPQHF
>TRBV7-2|TRBD2|TRBJ2-3|.
TGTGCCAGCGGGGGTGCGGGGGGGCCGGGGTTAGATACGCAGTATTTT
CASGGAGGPGLDTQYF
>TRBV20-1|TRBD1|TRBJ2-2|.
TGCAGTGCTTCTGGGGACAGGGTAATGGCCGGGGAGCTGTTTTTT
CSASGDRVMAGELFF
>TRBV7-2|.|TRBJ1-2|.
TGCGCCAGCAGCCAAGGACAGACCAACTATGGCTACACCTTC
CASSQGQTNYGYTF
>TRBV7-2|.|TRBJ1-5|few
TGTGCCAGCAGCTTAGATTTCGGGGGGACGCAGCCCCAGCATTTT
CASSLDFGGTQPQHF
>TRBV2|.|TRBJ2-3|.
TGTGCCAGCAGTGTGATTAGAACAGATACGCAGTATTTT
CASSVIRTDTQYF
>TRBV6-5|TRBD1|TRBJ1-2|few
TGTGCCAGCAGTTACTCGACGGTCAGGGGGCTTACTAACTATGGCTACACCTTC
CASSYSTVRGLTNYGYTF
>TRBV30|.|TRBJ1-1|.
TGTGCCTGGAGTGGTTCGCTTCAGACGACTGAAGCTTTCTTT
CAWSGSLQTTEAFF
>TRBV11-2|.|TRBJ1-2|few
TGTGCCAGCAGCTTAGCCATCCGGGACTACGGCTACACCTTC
CASSLAIRDYGYTF
>TRBV12-3/TRBV12-4|TRBD1|TRBJ1-2|few
TGTGCCAGCAGCCGACAGGGGCAAAGTTTTAGCTATGGCTACACCTTC
CASSRQGQSFSYGYTF